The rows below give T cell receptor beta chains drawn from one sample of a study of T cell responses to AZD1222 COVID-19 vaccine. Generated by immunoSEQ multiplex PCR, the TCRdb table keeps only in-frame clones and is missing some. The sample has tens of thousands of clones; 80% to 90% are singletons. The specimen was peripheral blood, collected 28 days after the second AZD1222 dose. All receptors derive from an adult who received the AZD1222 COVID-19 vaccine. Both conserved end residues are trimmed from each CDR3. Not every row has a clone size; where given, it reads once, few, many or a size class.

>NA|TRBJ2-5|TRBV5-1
ASSAGQPQETQY
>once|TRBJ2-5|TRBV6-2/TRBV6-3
ASSMRGGEETQY
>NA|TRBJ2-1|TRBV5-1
ASSPEGDHEQF
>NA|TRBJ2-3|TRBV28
AIQAGRAYSDTQY
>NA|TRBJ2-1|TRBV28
ASSSYRAGLAHYNEQF
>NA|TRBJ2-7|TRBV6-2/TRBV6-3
ASSYSMATYEQY
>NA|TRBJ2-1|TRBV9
ASSAKGLAGDNEQF
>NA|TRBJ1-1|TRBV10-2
ASSELLAGNTEAF
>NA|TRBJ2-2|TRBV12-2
ASRLAEKGQQNTGELF
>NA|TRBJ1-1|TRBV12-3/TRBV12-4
ASSLDRYTEAF
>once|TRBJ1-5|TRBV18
ASSPDAAPQPQH
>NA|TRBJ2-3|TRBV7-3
ASSSYPRGAGTDTQY
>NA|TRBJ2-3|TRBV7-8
ASSLYGGSTDTQY
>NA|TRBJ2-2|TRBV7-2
ASSLVAGGGTGELF
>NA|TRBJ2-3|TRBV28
ASSLSGQGATDTQY
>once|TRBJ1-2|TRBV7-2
ASSLDPNSGYDGYT
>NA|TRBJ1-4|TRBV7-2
ASSKELGERGEKLF
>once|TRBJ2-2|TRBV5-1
ASSLFVGGDTGELF
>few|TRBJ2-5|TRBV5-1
ASSLGVAGGETQY
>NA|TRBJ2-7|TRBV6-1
ASSEGTSLYEQY
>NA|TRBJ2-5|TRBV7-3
ASSLNRSPGGYETQY
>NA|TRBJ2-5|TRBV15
ATSRGSPQETQY
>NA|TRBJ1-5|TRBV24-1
ATSDRGGGRGQPQH
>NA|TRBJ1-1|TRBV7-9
ASSLDQNTEAF
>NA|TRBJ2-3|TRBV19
ASSMQGSLSDTQY